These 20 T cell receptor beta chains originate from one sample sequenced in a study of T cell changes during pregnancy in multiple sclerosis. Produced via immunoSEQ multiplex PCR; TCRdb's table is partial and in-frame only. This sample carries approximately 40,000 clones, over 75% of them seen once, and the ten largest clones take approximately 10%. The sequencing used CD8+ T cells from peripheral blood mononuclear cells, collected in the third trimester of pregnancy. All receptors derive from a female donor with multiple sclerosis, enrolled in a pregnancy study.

Here the CDR3 DNA reads TGTGCCAGCAGCGTTGGGTGGGGGCATGGCTACACCTTC. Amino acid sequence: CASSVGWGHGYTF. The chain has TRBV27 and TRBJ1-2, with D possibly TRBD1 on 6 matching bases. The germline CDR1 and CDR2 sequences are MNHEY and SMNVEV (reference sequence). The CDR3 sequence is 13 residues long. V shed 6 bases and J shed 6 bases, with 14 bases lying between them.

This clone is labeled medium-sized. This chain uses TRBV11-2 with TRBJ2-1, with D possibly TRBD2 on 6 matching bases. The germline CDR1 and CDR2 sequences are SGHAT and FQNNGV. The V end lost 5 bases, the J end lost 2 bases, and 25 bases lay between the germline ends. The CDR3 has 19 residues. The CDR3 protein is CASSQRHEGSGSTYNEQFF. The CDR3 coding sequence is TGTGCCAGCAGCCAGAGACACGAAGGCAGCGGGTCAACCTACAATGAGCAGTTCTTC. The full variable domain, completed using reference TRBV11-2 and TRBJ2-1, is EAGVAQSPRYKIIEKRQSVAFWCNPISGHATLYWYQQILGQGPKLLIQFQNNGVVDDSQLPKDRFSAERLKGVDSTLKIQPAKLEDSAVYLCASSQRHEGSGSTYNEQFFGPGTRLTVL.

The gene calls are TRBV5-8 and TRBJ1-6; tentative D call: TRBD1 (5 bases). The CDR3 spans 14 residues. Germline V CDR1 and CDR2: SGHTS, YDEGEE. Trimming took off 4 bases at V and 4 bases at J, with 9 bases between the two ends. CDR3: CASSPTVYNSPLHF. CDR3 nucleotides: TGTGCCAGCAGCCCGACAGTTTATAATTCACCCCTCCACTTT.

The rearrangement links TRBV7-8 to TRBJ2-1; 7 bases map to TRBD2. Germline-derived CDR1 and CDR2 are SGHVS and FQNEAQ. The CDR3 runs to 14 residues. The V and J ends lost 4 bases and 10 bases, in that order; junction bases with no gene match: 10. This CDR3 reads CASSSETLSGEQFF. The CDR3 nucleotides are TGTGCCAGCAGCTCAGAGACCCTTAGCGGGGAGCAGTTCTTC.

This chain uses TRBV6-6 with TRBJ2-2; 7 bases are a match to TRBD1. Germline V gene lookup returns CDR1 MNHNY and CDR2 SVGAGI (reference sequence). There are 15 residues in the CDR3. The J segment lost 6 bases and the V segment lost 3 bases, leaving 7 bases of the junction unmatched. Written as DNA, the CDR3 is TGTGCCAGCAGTTATGTCGCAGGGGGTCCCGGGGAGCTGTTTTTT. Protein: CASSYVAGGPGELFF.

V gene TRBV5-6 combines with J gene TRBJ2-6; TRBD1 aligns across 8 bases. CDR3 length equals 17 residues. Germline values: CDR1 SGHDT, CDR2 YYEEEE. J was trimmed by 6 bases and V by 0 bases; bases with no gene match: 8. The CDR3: CASSLGGQASEANVLTF. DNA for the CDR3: TGTGCCAGCAGCTTGGGGGGACAGGCGTCGGAGGCCAACGTCCTGACTTTC.

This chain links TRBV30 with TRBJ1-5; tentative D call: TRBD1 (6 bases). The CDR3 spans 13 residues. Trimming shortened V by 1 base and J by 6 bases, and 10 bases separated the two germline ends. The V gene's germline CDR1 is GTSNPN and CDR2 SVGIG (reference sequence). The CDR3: CAWSEGEGQPQHF. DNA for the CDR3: TGTGCCTGGAGTGAGGGGGAAGGTCAGCCCCAGCATTTT.

Written as DNA, the CDR3 is TGTGCCAGCAGTCGGGGCGCGGGGGGGATCTTTTACGAGCAGTACTTC. This codes for CASSRGAGGIFYEQYF. V usage is TRBV27 and J usage is TRBJ2-7, with TRBD2 matching over 9 bases. With V trimmed by 5 bases and J by 4 bases, 12 bases remained unmatched. CDR3 size: 16 residues. CDR1 is MNHEY, CDR2 SMNVEV, per germline (reference sequence).

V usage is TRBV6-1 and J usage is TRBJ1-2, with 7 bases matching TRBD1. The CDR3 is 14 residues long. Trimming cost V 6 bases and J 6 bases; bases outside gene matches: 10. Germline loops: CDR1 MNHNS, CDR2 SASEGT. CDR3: CASSSQGRFDGYTF. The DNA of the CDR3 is TGTGCCAGCAGCTCACAGGGGCGGTTCGATGGCTACACCTTC.

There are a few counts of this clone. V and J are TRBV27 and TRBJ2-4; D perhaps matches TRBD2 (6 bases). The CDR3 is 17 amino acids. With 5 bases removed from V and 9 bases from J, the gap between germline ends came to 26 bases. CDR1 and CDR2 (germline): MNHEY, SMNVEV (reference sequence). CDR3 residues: CASSPSGASAVGGIQYF. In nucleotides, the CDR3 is TGTGCCAGCAGTCCATCCGGGGCTAGCGCGGTCGGGGGCATTCAGTACTTC.

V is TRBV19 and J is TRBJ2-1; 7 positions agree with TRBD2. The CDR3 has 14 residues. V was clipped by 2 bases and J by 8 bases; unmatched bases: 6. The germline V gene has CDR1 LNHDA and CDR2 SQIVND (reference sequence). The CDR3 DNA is TGTGCCAGTAGTATAACGGGAGGTCTCGATGAGCAGTTCTTC. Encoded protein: CASSITGGLDEQFF. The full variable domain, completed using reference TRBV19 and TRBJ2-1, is DGGITQSPKYLFRKEGQNVTLSCEQNLNHDAMYWYRQDPGQGLRLIYYSQIVNDFQKGDIAEGYSVSREKKESFPLTVTSAQKNPTAFYLCASSITGGLDEQFFGPGTRLTVL.

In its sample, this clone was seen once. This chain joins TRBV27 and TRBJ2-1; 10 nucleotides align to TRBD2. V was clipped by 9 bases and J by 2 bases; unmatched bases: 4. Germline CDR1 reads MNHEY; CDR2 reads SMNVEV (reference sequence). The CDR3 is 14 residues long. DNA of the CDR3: TGTGCCAGTACGCTAGCGGGGGCCTACAATGAGCAGTTCTTC. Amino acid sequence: CASTLAGAYNEQFF.

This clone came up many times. The CDR3 loop reads CASSAGTGNYEQYF. The CDR3 DNA reads TGTGCCAGCAGTGCCGGGACAGGGAACTACGAGCAGTACTTC. This chain links TRBV6-5 with TRBJ2-7; 9 bases line up with TRBD1. The CDR3 loop spans 14 amino acids. V shed 5 bases, J shed 3 bases, and the junction held 5 bases outside the gene matches. CDR1 is MNHEY and CDR2 is SVGAGI in the germline V gene.

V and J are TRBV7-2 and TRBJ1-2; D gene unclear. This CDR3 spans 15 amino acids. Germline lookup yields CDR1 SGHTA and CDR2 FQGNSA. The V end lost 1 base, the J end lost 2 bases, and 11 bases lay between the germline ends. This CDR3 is CASSLVTETNYGYTF. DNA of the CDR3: TGTGCCAGCAGCTTAGTCACAGAGACGAACTATGGCTACACCTTC.

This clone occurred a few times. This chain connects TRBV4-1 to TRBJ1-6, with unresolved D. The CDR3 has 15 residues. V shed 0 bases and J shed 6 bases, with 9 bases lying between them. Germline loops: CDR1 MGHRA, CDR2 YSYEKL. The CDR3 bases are TGCGCCAGCAGCCAAGACAGGTTCGGTAATTCACCCCTCCACTTT. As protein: CASSQDRFGNSPLHF.

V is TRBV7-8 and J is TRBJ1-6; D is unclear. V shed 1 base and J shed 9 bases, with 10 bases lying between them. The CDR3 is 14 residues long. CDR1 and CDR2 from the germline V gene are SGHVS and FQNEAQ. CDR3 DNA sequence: TGTGCCAGCAGCTTAGGTTCTTCGGGTTCACCCCTCCACTTT. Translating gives CASSLGSSGSPLHF.

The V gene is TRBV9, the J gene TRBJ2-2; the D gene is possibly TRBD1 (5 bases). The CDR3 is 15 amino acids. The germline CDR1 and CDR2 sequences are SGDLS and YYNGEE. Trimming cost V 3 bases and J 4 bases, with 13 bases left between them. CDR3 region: CASSGQQESTGELFF. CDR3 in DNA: TGTGCCAGCAGCGGACAACAGGAGAGCACCGGGGAGCTGTTTTTT.

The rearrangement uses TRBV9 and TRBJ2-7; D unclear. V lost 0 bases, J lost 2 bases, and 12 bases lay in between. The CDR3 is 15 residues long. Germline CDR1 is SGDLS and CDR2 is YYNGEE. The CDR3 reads CASSVAAEYTYEQYF. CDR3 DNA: TGTGCCAGCAGCGTAGCGGCGGAATATACCTACGAGCAGTACTTC.

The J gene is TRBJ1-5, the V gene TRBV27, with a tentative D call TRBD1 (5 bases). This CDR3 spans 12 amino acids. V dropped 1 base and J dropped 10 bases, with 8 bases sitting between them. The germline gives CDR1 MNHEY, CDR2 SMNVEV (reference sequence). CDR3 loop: CASSLLGGPQHF. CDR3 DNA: TGTGCCAGCAGTTTATTGGGGGGACCCCAGCATTTT.

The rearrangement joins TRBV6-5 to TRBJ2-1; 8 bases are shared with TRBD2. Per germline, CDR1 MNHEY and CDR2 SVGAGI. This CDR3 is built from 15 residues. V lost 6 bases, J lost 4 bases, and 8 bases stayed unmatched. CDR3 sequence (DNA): TGTGCCAGCAGACACACTAGCGGTCATTACAATGAGCAGTTCTTC. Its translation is CASRHTSGHYNEQFF.